This T cell receptor (beta chain) was observed in a study of response to subunit inactivated influenza vaccine (dated by TCRdb to about 2018). Study-wide context: Deep quantitative profiling of the T cell receptor repertoire was used in the study to follow responses to a trivalent subunit inactivated influenza vaccine.

What the study reported, not specific to this receptor: According to the authors, only a limited number of new T cells may be recruited by each seasonal influenza vaccination.

Note on this clonotype: Its antigen is currently not known. One base away there is no much larger clone; base qualities are not given.

Library generation was performed with RT-PCR. Instrument on record: Illumina HiSeq 2500. TCRdb cleaned the public reads at Q25 with fastp, built clones with MiXCR and kept in-frame beta chains. CDR3 protein duplicates are merged, each entry listing the most common genes and DNA. Within this sample are 750,000 to 850,000 distinct CDR3 sequences, with around 20% of them counted one time only. In total, the top ten clones hold roughly 11% of the sample. The trim is 1 base for V and 4 bases for J, with a gap of 10 bases between the germline ends. The CDR3 covers 14 residues, taking in both the cysteine and the phenylalanine. Only CDR3 DNA is held: 42 bases, read in frame from base 1. As encoded in the germline V gene, CDR1 is MNHNS while CDR2 is SASEGT.

The chain is assembled from TRBV6-1 and TRBJ2-5; a weak D assignment points to TRBD1 (5 bases agree). This sequence was found in a middle-aged man who received an inactivated influenza vaccine. Donor details come from another sample of the same person, matched by shared clones. Material: PBMCs from blood, obtained 5 days after vaccination. The DNA sequence is given as TGTGCCAGCAGTGAAGGACAGACAATAGAGACCCAGTACTTC. Its translation reads: CASSEGQTIETQYF.